These 11 T cell receptor beta chains were sequenced from one sample in a study of cytomegalovirus exposure and HLA in healthy donors (dated by TCRdb to about 2017). Libraries were prepared through the immunoSEQ multiplex PCR assay. For the multiplex PCR, a mixture combining 60 forward primers for TCR Vbeta segments and 13 reverse primers for TCR Jbeta segments was used. TCRdb mirrors the immuneACCESS table, restricted to in-frame sequences. Some clones are absent from its copies; in checked studies, under half trace to an unresolved V gene, and the reason for the others is unknown. The sample table holds under 200,000 clones, of which about 80% were seen once. In total, the top ten clones hold more than 3% of the sample. Sequencing was performed on PBMCs. These receptors were taken from a man under 40 in good health and CMV-seropositive.

This clone has only one observation. This rearrangement joins TRBV7-9 to TRBJ1-2; TRBD1 matches 7 bases. The CDR3 length is 15 residues. CDR1 and CDR2 from the germline V gene are SEHNR and FQNEAQ (reference sequence). V shed 5 bases, J shed 7 bases, and the junction held 13 bases outside the gene matches. The CDR3 protein is CASSVPGQRRGGYTF. In DNA, the CDR3 is TGTGCCAGCAGCGTCCCGGGACAGCGAAGGGGTGGCTACACCTTC.

The chain joins TRBV9 to TRBJ2-3; the match to TRBD1 covers 7 bases. This CDR3 spans 15 amino acids. V was pared by 0 bases and J by 4 bases, with 5 bases of the junction left unmatched. Germline-derived CDR1 and CDR2 are SGDLS and YYNGEE. The CDR3 loop is CASSVEGAKSDTQYF. The CDR3 nucleotides are TGTGCCAGCAGCGTAGAGGGGGCGAAGTCAGATACGCAGTATTTT. Full variable domain (outside the CDR3, taken from reference TRBV9 and TRBJ2-3): DSGVTQTPKHLITATGQRVTLRCSPRSGDLSVYWYQQSLDQGLQFLIQYYNGEERAKGNILERFSAQQFPDLHSELNLSSLELGDSALYFCASSVEGAKSDTQYFGPGTRLTVL.

This clone was observed a single time. In nucleotides, the CDR3 is TGTGCCAGCAGGTTTTCCCCTACCTACGAGCAGTACTTC. Translating it yields CASRFSPTYEQYF. V gene TRBV7-2 combines with J gene TRBJ2-7; no firm D call. Germline CDR1 and CDR2: SGHTA and FQGNSA. V was clipped by 6 bases and J by 2 bases, with 11 bases between them. The CDR3 has 13 amino acids.

The chain joins TRBV9 to TRBJ1-4; D remains ambiguous. V dropped 5 bases and J dropped 0 bases, with 8 bases sitting between them. From germline, CDR1 is SGDLS and CDR2 YYNGEE. CDR3 size: 14 residues. CDR3 residues: CASSTAATNEKLFF. The CDR3 DNA sequence: TGTGCCAGCAGTACAGCCGCAACTAATGAAAAACTGTTTTTT.

This clone was counted only a few times. The chain joins TRBV5-6 to TRBJ2-3; D not resolved. Germline V gives CDR1 SGHDT, CDR2 YYEEEE. V lost 4 bases and J 2 bases, leaving 11 bases between the germline ends. The CDR3 consists of 14 residues. The CDR3: CASSPREYTDTQYF. For the CDR3, the DNA is TGTGCCAGCAGCCCCCGCGAATACACAGATACGCAGTATTTT. The full variable domain, in which reference TRBV5-6 and TRBJ2-3 provide the parts outside the CDR3, is DAGVTQSPTHLIKTRGQQVTLRCSPKSGHDTVSWYQQALGQGPQFIFQYYEEEERQRGNFPDRFSGHQFPNYSSELNVNALLLGDSALYLCASSPREYTDTQYFGPGTRLTVL.

The rearrangement uses TRBV9 and TRBJ1-2; 10 nucleotides align to TRBD1. Unmatched junction bases numbered 9, after V lost 0 bases and J lost 4 bases. The CDR3 length is 17 residues. Per the germline V gene, CDR1 is SGDLS and CDR2 is YYNGEE. This CDR3 is CASSVEGGQGTSYGYTF. CDR3 nucleotide sequence: TGTGCCAGCAGCGTAGAGGGGGGACAGGGGACGTCCTATGGCTACACCTTC. The full variable domain, completed using reference TRBV9 and TRBJ1-2, is DSGVTQTPKHLITATGQRVTLRCSPRSGDLSVYWYQQSLDQGLQFLIQYYNGEERAKGNILERFSAQQFPDLHSELNLSSLELGDSALYFCASSVEGGQGTSYGYTFGSGTRLTVV.

The chain has TRBV7-3 and TRBJ2-5; D is undetermined. The CDR3 extends over 13 amino acids. Germline lookup yields CDR1 SGHTA and CDR2 FQGTGA. Trimming took off 5 bases at V and 5 bases at J, with 12 bases between the two ends. CDR3 region: CASSRPGTETQYF. The CDR3, as DNA: TGTGCCAGCAGCCGCCCCGGTACTGAGACCCAGTACTTC. The full variable domain, in which reference TRBV7-3 and TRBJ2-5 provide the parts outside the CDR3, is GAGVSQTPSNKVTEKGKYVELRCDPISGHTALYWYRQSLGQGPEFLIYFQGTGAADDSGLPNDRFFAVRPEGSVSTLKIQRTERGDSAVYLCASSRPGTETQYFGPGTRLLVL.

The V call is TRBV28, the J call TRBJ1-2; tentative D call: TRBD1 (5 bases). The CDR3 runs 15 residues. The V and J ends lost 5 bases and 6 bases respectively, with 19 bases between them. Germline V lookup: CDR1 MDHEN, CDR2 SYDVKM. The CDR3 DNA follows: TGTGCCAGCAGTCCCCGGGACTTCCCTCGGGATGGCTACACCTTC. Translated, it gives CASSPRDFPRDGYTF.

This clone was seen a handful of times. The gene calls are TRBV6-4 and TRBJ2-1; 9 bases agree with TRBD2. V shed 6 bases, J shed 8 bases, and the junction held 11 bases outside the gene matches. This CDR3 comprises 15 residues. Germline CDR1 is MRHNA and CDR2 is SNTAGT. The CDR3 DNA reads TGTGCCAGCAGCCACCGGGCGGGGGGGCAGGATGAGCAGTTCTTC. This sequence encodes CASSHRAGGQDEQFF.

The J gene is TRBJ2-7, the V gene TRBV4-3, with D tentatively TRBD2 (6 bases). The V gene lost 1 base and the J gene lost 0 bases, with 13 bases spanning the gap. The germline V gene has CDR1 LGHNA and CDR2 YSLEER. This CDR3 has 16 residues. In nucleotides, the CDR3 is TGCGCCAGCAGCCAAGGGAGCGGGCGCAGCTCCTACGAGCAGTACTTC. It translates to CASSQGSGRSSYEQYF.

V gene TRBV30 combines with J gene TRBJ2-1; 12 bases align to TRBD2. Trimming removed 5 bases from V and 8 bases from J; junction bases left unmatched: 7. The CDR3 runs 14 residues. CDR1 is GTSNPN, CDR2 SVGIG, per germline (reference sequence). The CDR3, as DNA: TGTGCCTGGGGCCTAGCGGGGGGGCTGGATGAGCAGTTCTTC. Protein sequence: CAWGLAGGLDEQFF. The full variable domain, its missing parts supplied by reference TRBV30 and TRBJ2-1, is SQTIHQWPATLVQPVGSPLSLECTVEGTSNPNLYWYRQAAGRGLQLLFYSVGIGQISSEVPQNLSASRPQDRQFILSSKKLLLSDSGFYLCAWGLAGGLDEQFFGPGTRLTVL.